A single TCR beta chain is shown here with its context. It lacks a known antigen. It has no much larger one-base neighbor in the sample; base qualities were not kept. Trimming leaves V shorter by 6 bases and J shorter by 5 bases, with the junction holding 5 bases beyond the gene matches. The CDR3 goes from the cysteine to the phenylalanine over 16 residues. Of all the DNA, just the CDR3 is kept, 48 bases in frame from base 1. Via the germline V gene, CDR1 is ENHRY and CDR2 SYGVKD. These data are taken from a study of regulatory T cells in long-lasting Graves disease (dated by TCRdb to about 2021). For the study in its entirety: In the newly diagnosed Graves' disease group, patients had been taking antithyroid drugs for less than 3 months. Persistent Graves' disease patients were compared with newly diagnosed Graves' disease patients by peripheral blood TCR sequencing and RNA sequencing. The study took place in China and was registered as a clinical trial. TCR sequencing covered 13 persistent and around 20 newly diagnosed Graves' disease patients, around 33 samples in total.

General study outcomes and caveats: Compared with newly diagnosed patients, patients with persistent Graves' disease had lower TCR Shannon entropy and fewer highly expanded clones, which suggests clonal expansion. Only the TCR beta chain was sequenced and analyzed. Patients with persistent disease shared more public clonotypes (about 2,900) than newly diagnosed patients did (around 930). The study examined only peripheral blood because the primary lesion, thyroid tissue, could not be accessed. TRBV28, TRBJ1-2 and TRBJ2-5 were preferentially used in persistent disease, while TRBV20-1 and TRBJ2-1 were favored in newly diagnosed disease. The authors acknowledged the small sample size as a limitation that may reduce accuracy.

Library generation was performed with multiplex PCR. The instrument was an Illumina HiSeq 4000. TCR beta libraries were built with iRepertoire HTBI primers and Arm-PCR amplification of CDR3 regions. Gel purification was performed on PCR products prior to sequencing. As for the original processing: A total of around 66 TRBV and more than twelve TRBJ segments were identified across samples and were used for gene usage analysis of CDR3 amino acid clonotypes. COPE and FqMerger were used to merge filtered high-quality paired reads into contigs. Contigs were aligned with BLAST to IMGT TRBV, TRBD and TRBJ reference genes, and CDR3 was defined per IMGT. Any clonotype with a frequency above 0.1% was classified as a highly expanded clone. Shannon entropy served as the measure of repertoire diversity, while the Gini coefficient captured V-J evenness. Public clonotypes were defined as clonotypes shared by more than one individual. The raw public reads went through TCRdb reprocessing: fastp at Q25, MiXCR clone calling, in-frame beta chains kept. Every entry covers one CDR3 protein and lists the most common genes and DNA from its rows. Here the V and J calls rest on TCRdb's processing, not on the authors' analysis. The sample has some 450,000 distinct CDR3 sequences on record, about 16% of them singletons. The ten largest account for roughly 10% of the sample.

This sample's time point label indicates: newly diagnosed GD, antithyroid drugs for less than 3 months. For both TCR sequencing and RNA sequencing, RNA was extracted from PBMCs using TRIzol. The diagnosis of Graves' disease was made according to American Thyroid Association guidelines. Patients for the study were recruited at an endocrinology department in Xi'an, China. Each patient gave approximately 9.7 milliliters of peripheral blood, collected in an EDTA anticoagulant tube. Ficoll Paque Plus density gradient separation was used to isolate PBMCs, and no additional T cell sorting was done. RNA quality was checked with an Agilent 2100 Bioanalyzer and agarose gel, and concentration with a NanoDrop 2000. This same sample was also taken into another study, of T cells in Graves' hyperthyroidism and ophthalmopathy. As the second publication notes: A patient counted as having stable Graves' hyperthyroidism if no progression to ophthalmopathy occurred over 18 months of follow-up. Hyperthyroidism patients were newly diagnosed, had a disease duration of under 2 months, and were aged 18 to 65 years. Patients with uncontrolled infections, other autoimmune diseases, pregnancy or lactation were excluded. Clinical symptoms, serum thyroxine and TRAb, thyroid ultrasound, and orbital computed tomography formed the basis for the diagnoses. A first-round RT-PCR of the TCR CDR3 used the HTBI primer set with the Qiagen OneStep RT-PCR kit. Blood samples also contained most of the expanded thyroid clonotypes (frequency above 0.001), which suggests that blood repertoires may reflect thyroid immune responses. In cross-validation, a model built on a 13 V-J signature told ophthalmopathy apart from stable hyperthyroidism with approximately 90% sensitivity and approximately 81% specificity, and in testing the same model reached 80%/75%. In validation, progression to ophthalmopathy was predicted by the model with around 70% sensitivity and 72.22% specificity, a median of approximately 7.1 months before onset. A discovery cohort of about a hundred patients, 43 with Graves' ophthalmopathy and approximately 60 with stable Graves' hyperthyroidism, was used to find distinguishing TCR V-J signatures. Prospective prediction of ophthalmopathy was tested in an independent validation cohort consisting of 18 hyperthyroidism patients and over 15 patients who later progressed to ophthalmopathy. The 95 to 100 discovery patients were randomly split 7:3 into training and test sets. Thyroid tissue and blood T-cell repertoires from six Graves' hyperthyroidism patients were also compared in the study. After blood sampling, hyperthyroidism patients were treated with methimazole at a starting dose of 30 mg daily, and ophthalmopathy patients were treated with high-dose intravenous methylprednisolone. Libraries were constructed in a second round of multiplex PCR, after which size selection and purification were performed. Libraries were sequenced paired-end with 100 bp reads on an Illumina HiSeq2000. SOAPnuke was used to process the raw data, with reads discarded if the reads contained adapters or uncalled bases, had a mean Phred below 15, or lacked an exact constant-primer or identifier match. COPE v1.2.5 was used to merge the high-quality paired reads, and each unique nucleotide sequence was defined as a clonotype. MiTCR v1.1 was used to align the clonotypes against IMGT TRBV, TRBD and TRBJ reference segments. Only V-J combinations with frequency above 0.0001, covering about 99% of repertoires, were analysed. The TCS score was defined as the ratio of F50 (clonal expansion) to E x V (chaos), calculated using BLOSUM62-based TCRdist between CDR3 peptides within each V-J. Welch's t-statistics and random forest reduced just over 500 V-J features to about 12, which were used in a naive Bayes classifier (R e1071). No statistical method was used to fix the sample size in advance, and group allocation was not hidden from the investigators. The paper reports TCR Vbeta CDR3 sequencing of 140 or so peripheral blood samples: some 44 ophthalmopathy, under 80 hyperthyroidism and approximately 17 progressor patients.

The sequence was obtained from a woman aged 25 to 39 with Graves disease. Donor details come from another sample of the same person, matched by shared clones. This specimen consisted of peripheral blood mononuclear cells (PBMCs), obtained at new diagnosis, from a patient treated with antithyroid drugs. Here the chain combines TRBV10-3 and TRBJ2-2; 14 bases in the junction line up with TRBD2. The DNA reads as follows: TGTGCCATCAGGAGGGGACTAGCGGGAGAGACCGGGGAGCTGTTTTTT. Translated, this is CAIRRGLAGETGELFF.